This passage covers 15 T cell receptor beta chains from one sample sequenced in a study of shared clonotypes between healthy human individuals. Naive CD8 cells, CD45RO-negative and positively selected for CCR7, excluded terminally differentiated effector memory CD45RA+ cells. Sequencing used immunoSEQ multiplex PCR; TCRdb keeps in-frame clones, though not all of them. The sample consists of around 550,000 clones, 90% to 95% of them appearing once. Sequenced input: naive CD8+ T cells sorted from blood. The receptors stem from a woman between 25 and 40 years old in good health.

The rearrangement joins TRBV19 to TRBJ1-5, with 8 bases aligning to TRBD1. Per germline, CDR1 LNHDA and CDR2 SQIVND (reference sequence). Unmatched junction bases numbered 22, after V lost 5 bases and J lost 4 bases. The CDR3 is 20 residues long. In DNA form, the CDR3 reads TGTGCCAGTAGTGCCGACGGGACAGGACACGACATGCCCCCAAATCAGCCCCAGCATTTT. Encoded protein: CASSADGTGHDMPPNQPQHF.

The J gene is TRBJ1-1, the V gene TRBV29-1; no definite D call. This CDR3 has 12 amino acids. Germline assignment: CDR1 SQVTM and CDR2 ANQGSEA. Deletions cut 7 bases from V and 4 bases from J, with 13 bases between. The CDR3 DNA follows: TGCAGCGCCGGGGTCGAGTTCACTGAAGCTTTCTTT. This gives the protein CSAGVEFTEAFF.

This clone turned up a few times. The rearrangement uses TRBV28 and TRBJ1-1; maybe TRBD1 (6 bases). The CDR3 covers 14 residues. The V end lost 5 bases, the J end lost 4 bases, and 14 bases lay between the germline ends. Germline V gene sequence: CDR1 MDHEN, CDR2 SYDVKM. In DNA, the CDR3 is TGTGCCAGCAGTCCACAGGGATTTAGCACTGAAGCTTTCTTT. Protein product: CASSPQGFSTEAFF.

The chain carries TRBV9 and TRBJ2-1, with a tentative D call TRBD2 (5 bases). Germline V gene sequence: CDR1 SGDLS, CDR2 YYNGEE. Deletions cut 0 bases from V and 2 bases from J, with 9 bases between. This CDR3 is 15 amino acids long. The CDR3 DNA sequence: TGTGCCAGCAGCGTAGATAGCGTAACCTACAATGAGCAGTTCTTC. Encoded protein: CASSVDSVTYNEQFF.

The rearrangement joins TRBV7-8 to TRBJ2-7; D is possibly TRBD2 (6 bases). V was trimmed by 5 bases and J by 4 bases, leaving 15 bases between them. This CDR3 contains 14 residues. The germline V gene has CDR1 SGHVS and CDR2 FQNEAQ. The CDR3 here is CASSPLGREYEQYF. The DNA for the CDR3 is TGTGCCAGCAGCCCGCTTGGGCGGGAATACGAGCAGTACTTC.

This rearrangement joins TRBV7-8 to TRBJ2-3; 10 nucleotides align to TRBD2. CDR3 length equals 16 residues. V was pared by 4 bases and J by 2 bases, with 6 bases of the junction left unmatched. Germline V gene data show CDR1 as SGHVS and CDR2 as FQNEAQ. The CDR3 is CASSSISGGTTDTQYF. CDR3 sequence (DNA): TGTGCCAGCAGCTCGATTAGCGGGGGGACCACAGATACGCAGTATTTT.

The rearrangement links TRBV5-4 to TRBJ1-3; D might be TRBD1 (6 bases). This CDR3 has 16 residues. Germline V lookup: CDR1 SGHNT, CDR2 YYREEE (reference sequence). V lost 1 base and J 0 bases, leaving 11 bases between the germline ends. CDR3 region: CASSLLQGSSGNTIYF. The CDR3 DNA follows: TGTGCCAGCAGCTTGCTTCAGGGGAGCTCTGGAAACACCATATATTTT.

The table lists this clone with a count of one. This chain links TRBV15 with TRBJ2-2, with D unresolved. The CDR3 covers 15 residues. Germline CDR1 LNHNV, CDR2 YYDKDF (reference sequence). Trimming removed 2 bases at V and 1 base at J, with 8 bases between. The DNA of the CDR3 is TGTGCCACCAGCAGATCGAGAGGGAACACCGGGGAGCTGTTTTTT. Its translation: CATSRSRGNTGELFF.

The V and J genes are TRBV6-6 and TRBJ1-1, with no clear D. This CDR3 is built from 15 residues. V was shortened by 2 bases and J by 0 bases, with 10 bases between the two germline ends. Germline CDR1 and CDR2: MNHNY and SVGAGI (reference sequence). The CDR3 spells CASSYLQGLNTEAFF. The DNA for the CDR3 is TGTGCCAGCAGTTACCTCCAAGGCTTGAACACTGAAGCTTTCTTT.

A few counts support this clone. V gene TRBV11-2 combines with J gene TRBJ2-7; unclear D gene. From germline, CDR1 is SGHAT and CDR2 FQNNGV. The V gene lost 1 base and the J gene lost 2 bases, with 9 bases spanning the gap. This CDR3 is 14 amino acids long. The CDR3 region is CASSLAPDPYEQYF. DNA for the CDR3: TGTGCCAGCAGCTTAGCGCCGGATCCCTACGAGCAGTACTTC.

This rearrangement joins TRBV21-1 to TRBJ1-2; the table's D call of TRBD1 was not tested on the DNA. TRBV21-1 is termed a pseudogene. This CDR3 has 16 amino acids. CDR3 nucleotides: TGTGCCAGCAGCAAAGGACAGCCCTTGACTAACTATGGCTACACCTTC. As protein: CASSKGQPLTNYGYTF.

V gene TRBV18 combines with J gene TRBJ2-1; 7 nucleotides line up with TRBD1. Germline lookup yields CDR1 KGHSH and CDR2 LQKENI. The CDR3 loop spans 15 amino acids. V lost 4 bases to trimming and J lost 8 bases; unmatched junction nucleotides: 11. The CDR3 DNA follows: TGTGCCAGCTCACGAGGCGCGAAGGGGGCTGATGAGCAGTTCTTC. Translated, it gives CASSRGAKGADEQFF.

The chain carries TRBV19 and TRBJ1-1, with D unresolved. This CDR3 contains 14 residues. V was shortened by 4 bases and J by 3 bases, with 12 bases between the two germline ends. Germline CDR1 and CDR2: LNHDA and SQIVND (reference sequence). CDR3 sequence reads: CASSSPREYTEAFF. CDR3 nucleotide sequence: TGTGCCAGTAGTAGCCCAAGGGAATACACTGAAGCTTTCTTT.

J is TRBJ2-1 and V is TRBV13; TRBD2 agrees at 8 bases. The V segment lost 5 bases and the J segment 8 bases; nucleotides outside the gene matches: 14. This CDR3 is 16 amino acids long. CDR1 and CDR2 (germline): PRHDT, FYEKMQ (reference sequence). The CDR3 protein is CASSTYSGKTRDEQFF. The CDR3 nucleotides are TGTGCCAGCAGCACCTATAGCGGGAAGACCCGGGATGAGCAGTTCTTC.

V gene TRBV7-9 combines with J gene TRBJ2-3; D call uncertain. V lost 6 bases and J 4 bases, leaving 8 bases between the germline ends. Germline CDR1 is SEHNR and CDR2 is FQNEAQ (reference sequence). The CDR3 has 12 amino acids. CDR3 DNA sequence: TGTGCCAGCAGGAGAGCCGCAGATACGCAGTATTTT. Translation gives CASRRAADTQYF.